The following is a T cell receptor beta chain sequence with its context. Its antigen is currently unknown. Profiled with immunoSEQ multiplex PCR; TCRdb holds only in-frame clones, not every one. Here the sample spans approximately 9,300 clones, around 87% being singletons. Documented time point: recipient sample about 28 days before transplant, after cytoreduction. Recipient blood drawn about 28 days pretransplant and days 30, 100, 180 after. This sample is part of a study of T cell clonotyping in hematopoietic cell transplantation. Study conclusions and caveats: CD4 and CD8 repertoire contributions could not be separated without sorting. Recipient TCR diversity dropped after transplant; expanded clonotypes rose from day 30 to 180. Broader posttransplant TCR repertoire diversity was predicted by graft donor and pretransplant recipient Inverse Simpson Index values.

V shed 5 bases, J shed 8 bases, and the junction held 8 bases outside the gene matches. Looked up from germline, CDR1 is MDHEN and CDR2 is SYDVKM. This CDR3 spans 14 amino acids. This material consisted of peripheral blood mononuclear cells, taken before stem cell transplant. This receptor was taken from a woman in her fifties or sixties with chronic myeloid leukemia. Some clones in this sample may be carry-over from other donors' samples. The chain employs TRBV28 and TRBJ2-1; TRBD2 agrees at 8 bases. CDR3: CASSLIAGHHEQFF. CDR3 nucleotide sequence: TGTGCCAGCAGTCTTATAGCGGGACACCATGAGCAGTTCTTC.